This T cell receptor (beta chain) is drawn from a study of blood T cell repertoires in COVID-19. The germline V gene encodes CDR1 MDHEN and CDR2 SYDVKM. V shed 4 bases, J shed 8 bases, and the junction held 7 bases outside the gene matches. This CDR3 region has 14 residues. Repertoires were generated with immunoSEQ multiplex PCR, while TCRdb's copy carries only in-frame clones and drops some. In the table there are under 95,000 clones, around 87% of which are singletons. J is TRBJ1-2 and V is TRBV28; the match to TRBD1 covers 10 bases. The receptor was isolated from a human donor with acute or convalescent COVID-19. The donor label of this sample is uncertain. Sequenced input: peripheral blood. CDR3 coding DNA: TGTGCCAGCAGTTCTCCGGGACAGGGGAACGGCTACACCTTC. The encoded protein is CASSSPGQGNGYTF.